These T cell receptor beta chains were read from a single sample in a study of blood T cell repertoires in COVID-19. Sequenced by immunoSEQ multiplex PCR; TCRdb stores in-frame clones only, minus some. The sample yields approximately 220,000 clones, around 86% seen once. Sample: PBMCs or T cells enriched from blood (not recorded which). Receptors were obtained from a woman between 35 and 50 years old with acute COVID-19. CDR3s include the opening cysteine and the closing phenylalanine or tryptophan. Each record gives: clone size, V gene, J gene, D gene, CDR3 protein, CDR3 DNA. The D gene is left open where the match is weak. Part of the rows lack a size; the others show once, few, many or a class for expanded clones.

abundance: -
v_gene: TRBV6-5
j_gene: TRBJ2-5
d_gene: -
CDR3aa: CASNRRDQETQYF
CDR3nt: TGTGCCAGCAACCGCAGGGACCAAGAGACCCAGTACTTC

abundance: once
v_gene: TRBV5-5
j_gene: TRBJ2-3
d_gene: -
CDR3aa: CASTRGTSTDTQYF
CDR3nt: TGTGCCAGCACCCGGGGAACTAGCACAGATACGCAGTATTTT

abundance: -
v_gene: TRBV12-5
j_gene: TRBJ1-6
d_gene: TRBD1
CDR3aa: CASGLGQGAYNSPLHF
CDR3nt: TGTGCTAGTGGTTTAGGACAGGGTGCCTATAATTCACCCCTCCACTTT

abundance: -
v_gene: TRBV19
j_gene: TRBJ1-2
d_gene: -
CDR3aa: CASSISQGNYGYTF
CDR3nt: TGTGCCAGTAGTATAAGCCAGGGGAACTATGGCTACACCTTC

abundance: -
v_gene: TRBV4-1
j_gene: TRBJ1-2
d_gene: TRBD1
CDR3aa: CASSPNLDRVREGYTF
CDR3nt: TGCGCCAGCAGCCCTAATCTCGACAGGGTAAGAGAGGGCTACACCTTC

abundance: -
v_gene: TRBV27
j_gene: TRBJ1-1
d_gene: -
CDR3aa: CASKIHDLNTEAFF
CDR3nt: TGTGCCAGCAAAATTCACGACTTGAACACTGAAGCTTTCTTT

abundance: -
v_gene: TRBV12-3/TRBV12-4
j_gene: TRBJ1-5
d_gene: -
CDR3aa: CASSPRVGQPQHF
CDR3nt: TGTGCCAGCAGCCCCCGGGTGGGTCAGCCCCAGCATTTT

abundance: -
v_gene: TRBV7-9
j_gene: TRBJ2-3
d_gene: TRBD2
CDR3aa: CASSLTSPGGGPTDTQYF
CDR3nt: TGTGCCAGCAGCTTAACGTCGCCCGGCGGGGGGCCCACAGATACGCAGTATTTT

abundance: -
v_gene: TRBV3-1/TRBV3-2
j_gene: TRBJ1-1
d_gene: -
CDR3aa: CASSQVTDTEAFF
CDR3nt: TGTGCCAGCAGCCAAGTGACAGACACTGAAGCTTTCTTT

abundance: -
v_gene: TRBV2
j_gene: TRBJ1-1
d_gene: TRBD1
CDR3aa: CASSKQGATTEAFF
CDR3nt: TGTGCCAGCAGCAAACAGGGGGCGACCACTGAAGCTTTCTTT

abundance: -
v_gene: TRBV5-1
j_gene: TRBJ1-4
d_gene: TRBD1
CDR3aa: CASSSTGDRSEKLFF
CDR3nt: TGCGCCAGCAGCTCCACAGGGGACAGAAGTGAAAAACTGTTTTTT

abundance: -
v_gene: TRBV6-6
j_gene: TRBJ1-1
d_gene: TRBD1
CDR3aa: CASSTQPQGASEAFF
CDR3nt: TGTGCCAGCAGTACTCAGCCGCAGGGGGCAAGTGAAGCTTTCTTT

abundance: -
v_gene: TRBV20-1
j_gene: TRBJ2-7
d_gene: TRBD2
CDR3aa: CSASGALAGDYEQYF
CDR3nt: TGCAGTGCTAGTGGGGCCCTAGCGGGGGACTACGAGCAGTACTTC

abundance: once
v_gene: TRBV27
j_gene: TRBJ1-5
d_gene: -
CDR3aa: CASSLGRVGQPQHF
CDR3nt: TGTGCCAGCAGTCTGGGGAGGGTTGGACAGCCCCAGCATTTT

abundance: -
v_gene: TRBV29-1
j_gene: TRBJ1-2
d_gene: -
CDR3aa: CSLRDKGPGYTF
CDR3nt: TGCAGTCTCCGGGACAAGGGCCCTGGCTACACCTTC

abundance: -
v_gene: TRBV3-1/TRBV3-2
j_gene: TRBJ2-1
d_gene: -
CDR3aa: CASSQATYRNEQFF
CDR3nt: TGTGCCAGCAGCCAAGCGACTTACCGCAATGAGCAGTTCTTC

abundance: -
v_gene: TRBV5-6
j_gene: TRBJ1-1
d_gene: TRBD1
CDR3aa: CASSTRNRQGRANTEAFF
CDR3nt: TGTGCCAGCAGCACCCGAAACCGACAGGGTAGGGCGAACACTGAAGCTTTCTTT

abundance: -
v_gene: TRBV19
j_gene: TRBJ1-2
d_gene: -
CDR3aa: CASSIGYGGTSYTF
CDR3nt: TGTGCCAGTAGTATAGGGTACGGGGGGACGAGCTACACCTTC

abundance: -
v_gene: TRBV2
j_gene: TRBJ1-1
d_gene: -
CDR3aa: CASIRPEASNTEAFF
CDR3nt: TGTGCCAGCATTCGACCGGAGGCTTCTAACACTGAAGCTTTCTTT

abundance: -
v_gene: TRBV3-1/TRBV3-2
j_gene: TRBJ2-1
d_gene: TRBD1
CDR3aa: CASSPQRTGNNEQFF
CDR3nt: TGTGCCAGCAGCCCCCAACGGACAGGGAACAATGAGCAGTTCTTC

abundance: -
v_gene: TRBV6-5
j_gene: TRBJ2-2
d_gene: TRBD2
CDR3aa: CASSSSGGPVGGELFF
CDR3nt: TGTGCCAGCAGTTCTAGCGGGGGCCCCGTCGGCGGGGAGCTGTTTTTT